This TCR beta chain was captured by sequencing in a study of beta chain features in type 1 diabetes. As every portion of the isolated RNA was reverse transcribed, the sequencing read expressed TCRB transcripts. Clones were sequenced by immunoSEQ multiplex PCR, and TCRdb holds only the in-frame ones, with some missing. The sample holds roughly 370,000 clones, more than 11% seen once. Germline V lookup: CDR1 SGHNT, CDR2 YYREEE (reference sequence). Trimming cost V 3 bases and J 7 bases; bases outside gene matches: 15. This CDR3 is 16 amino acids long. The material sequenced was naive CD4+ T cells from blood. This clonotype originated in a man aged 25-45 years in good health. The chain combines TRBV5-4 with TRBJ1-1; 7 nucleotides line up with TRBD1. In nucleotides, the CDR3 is TGTGCCAGCAGCTCCGGCGGGACAGCTGGTTTCGGTGAAGCTTTCTTT. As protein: CASSSGGTAGFGEAFF.